Following are 20 T cell receptor beta chains from one sample sequenced in a study of regulatory T cells in long-lasting Graves disease. Time point reported: persistent/refractory GD, antithyroid drugs over 5 years with positive TRAb. PBMCs were the source of the RNA used for TCR sequencing. Library construction for TCR beta used iRepertoire HTBI primers and Arm-PCR of CDR3 regions. Via MiXCR, TCRdb re-called the multiplex PCR reads, giving one row per CDR3 protein. The sample shows 700,000 or so distinct CDR3 sequences, approximately 29% of them seen only once. The sample here was peripheral blood mononuclear cells (PBMCs), taken when the disease was refractory, from a patient treated with antithyroid drugs. The receptors come from a female donor with Graves disease.

A few counts support this clonotype. This sequence joins TRBV20-1 and TRBJ2-5; 8 positions match TRBD2. The V gene end was trimmed by 6 bases and the J gene end by 1 base; junction bases not matched to a gene: 10. Germline V CDR1 and CDR2: DFQATT, SNEGSKA (reference sequence). The CDR3 is made up of 15 amino acids. In nucleotides, the CDR3 is TGCAGTGCCCCACCGGGCGGGAGGAGCCAAGAGACCCAGTACTTC. It codes for CSAPPGGRSQETQYF.

The rearrangement uses TRBV20-1 and TRBJ2-7; 13 bases map to TRBD2. In germline, CDR1 is DFQATT, CDR2 SNEGSKA (reference sequence). CDR3 length: 13 amino acids. J was trimmed by 7 bases and V by 5 bases; bases with no gene match: 5. CDR3 sequence: CSARTSGSGEQYF. The CDR3 DNA reads as TGCAGTGCTCGGACTAGCGGGAGTGGAGAGCAGTACTTC.

This clonotype was seen a few times. The rearrangement uses TRBV19 and TRBJ1-2; 11 bases map to TRBD1. Per germline, CDR1 LNHDA and CDR2 SQIVND (reference sequence). The CDR3 is 17 residues long. J was trimmed by 5 bases and V by 4 bases; bases with no gene match: 12. In DNA, the CDR3 is TGTGCCAGTAGTAGAAGGACAGGGGGCGCAGAGTGGTATGGCTACACCTTC. It specifies CASSRRTGGAEWYGYTF.

The V gene is TRBV20-1, the J gene TRBJ2-1, with 7 nucleotides matching TRBD2. Trimming cost V 0 bases and J 6 bases; bases outside gene matches: 2. There are 13 residues in the CDR3. CDR1 and CDR2 from the germline V gene are DFQATT and SNEGSKA (reference sequence). CDR3 sequence: CSARDGLVNEQFF. In nucleotides, the CDR3 is TGCAGTGCTAGAGATGGACTAGTCAATGAGCAGTTCTTC.

This clonotype occurred many times. The chain carries TRBV27 and TRBJ2-5; 8 nucleotides line up with TRBD2. The V segment lost 4 bases and the J segment 0 bases; nucleotides outside the gene matches: 4. Germline CDR1 reads MNHEY; CDR2 reads SMNVEV (reference sequence). The CDR3 is 15 residues long. The CDR3 is CASSSLAGNQETQYF. In DNA form, the CDR3 reads TGTGCCAGCAGTTCCCTAGCGGGCAACCAAGAGACCCAGTACTTC.

This clonotype was counted only a few times. The chain uses TRBV7-2 and TRBJ1-5; D not resolved. This CDR3 has 15 amino acids. Trimming pared 1 base from V and 4 bases from J, leaving 11 bases between. Germline CDR1 and CDR2: SGHTA and FQGNSA. The CDR3 DNA follows: TGTGCCAGCAGCTTAGACCTTAAAACAAATCAGCCCCAGCATTTT. This gives the protein CASSLDLKTNQPQHF.

CDR3 nucleotide sequence: TGCGCCAGCAGCTGGACAGGGGAGGCTGGCTACACCTTC. It yields the protein CASSWTGEAGYTF. The chain employs TRBV5-1 and TRBJ1-2, with 9 bases identical to TRBD1. This CDR3 spans 13 amino acids. CDR1 and CDR2 (germline): SGHRS, YFSETQ. J gave up 7 bases and V 3 bases, and 4 bases lay outside the gene matches.

CDR3 region: CASSYLRGGGTEAFF. The CDR3 bases are TGTGCCAGCAGTTACCTTCGGGGGGGCGGCACTGAAGCTTTCTTT. The V and J genes are TRBV6-9 and TRBJ1-1; D may be TRBD1 (6 bases). The germline CDR1 and CDR2 sequences are MNHGY and SVAAGI. The CDR3 length is 15 residues. The ends were cut back, 3 bases at V and 4 bases at J, with 15 bases in the middle.

A few counts support this clonotype. J is TRBJ2-2 and V is TRBV27, with 10 bases aligning to TRBD2. This CDR3 is 16 amino acids long. From germline, CDR1 is MNHEY and CDR2 SMNVEV (reference sequence). V lost 4 bases, J lost 3 bases, and 5 bases stayed unmatched. The DNA for the CDR3 is TGTGCCAGCAGTTACCTGACTAGCGGGTACACCGGGGAGCTGTTTTTT. Its protein is CASSYLTSGYTGELFF.

This clonotype appeared a few times. The V gene is TRBV20-1, the J gene TRBJ2-7; the D call may be TRBD1 or TRBD2 (5 bases each). The ends were cut back, 3 bases at V and 1 base at J, with 16 bases in the middle. CDR3 length equals 15 residues. The V gene's germline CDR1 is DFQATT and CDR2 SNEGSKA (reference sequence). The CDR3 bases are TGCAGTGCTAGTAATGTCCGAGGGGCGTCCTACGAGCAGTACTTC. It is translated as CSASNVRGASYEQYF.

The V call is TRBV3-1, the J call TRBJ2-7, with 7 bases aligning to TRBD2. The germline V gene has CDR1 LGHDT and CDR2 YNNKEL (reference sequence). This CDR3 is built from 17 residues. V shed 1 base and J 0 bases; nucleotides not matched to a gene: 9. CDR3 loop: CASSQGLGSGYSYEQYF. The CDR3 DNA sequence: TGTGCCAGCAGCCAAGGGTTGGGTAGCGGGTACTCCTACGAGCAGTACTTC.

The table lists this clonotype with many counts. The chain is built from TRBV27 and TRBJ1-2, with D maybe TRBD1 (5 bases). The CDR3 covers 14 residues. Germline lookup yields CDR1 MNHEY and CDR2 SMNVEV (reference sequence). V lost 0 bases and J 3 bases, leaving 8 bases between the germline ends. The DNA for the CDR3 is TGTGCCAGCAGTTTATCTGGGACGGACTATGGCTACACCTTC. It codes for CASSLSGTDYGYTF.

J is TRBJ1-1 and V is TRBV3-1; D perhaps matches TRBD1 (6 bases). V gave up 4 bases and J gave up 5 bases, with 14 bases separating them. The CDR3 sequence is 14 residues long. Germline CDR1 and CDR2: LGHDT and YNNKEL (reference sequence). The CDR3 nucleotides are TGTGCCAGCAGCCTGATAGGGGGTGGTACTGAAGCTTTCTTT. It specifies CASSLIGGGTEAFF.

The rearrangement joins TRBV12-3 or TRBV12-4 to TRBJ2-7; tentatively, D is TRBD2 (5 bases). V lost 3 bases and J lost 7, with 16 bases in between. The CDR3 sequence is 14 residues long. CDR3 amino acids: CASSFAGVGLEQYF. The CDR3 nucleotides read TGTGCCAGCAGTTTTGCGGGCGTTGGCTTGGAGCAGTACTTC.

The V gene is TRBV5-8, the J gene TRBJ1-4; D is uncertain. The CDR3 totals 16 residues. V was shortened by 2 bases and J by 4 bases, with 15 bases between the two germline ends. From germline, CDR1 is SGHTS and CDR2 YDEGEE. DNA of the CDR3: TGTGCCAGCAGCTTCGGGCGGATCCGGTTTAATGAAAAACTGTTTTTT. Encoded protein: CASSFGRIRFNEKLFF. Full variable domain (outside the CDR3, taken from reference TRBV5-8 and TRBJ1-4): EAGVTQSPTHLIKTRGQQATLRCSPISGHTSVYWYQQALGLGLQFLLWYDEGEERNRGNFPPRFSGRQFPNYSSELNVNALELEDSALYLCASSFGRIRFNEKLFFGSGTQLSVL.

The rearrangement uses TRBV5-1 and TRBJ2-7; 10 bases are a match to TRBD1. In germline, CDR1 is SGHRS, CDR2 YFSETQ. This CDR3 spans 14 amino acids. After removal of 0 bases from V and 12 bases from J, the junction contained 9 bases not matched to a gene. CDR3: CASSLEGTGAFRYF. CDR3 bases: TGCGCCAGCAGCTTGGAAGGGACAGGGGCGTTTAGGTACTTC.

This clonotype came up a few times. The chain carries TRBV12-3 or TRBV12-4 and TRBJ2-5; 8 nucleotides align to TRBD2. Trimming removed 6 bases from V and 7 bases from J; junction bases left unmatched: 13. This CDR3 is 15 amino acids long. The CDR3 DNA follows: TGTGCCAGCAGAGCGGGAGCGATAACTCGGCGGACCCAGTACTTC. This sequence encodes CASRAGAITRRTQYF.

Ten or more counts support this clonotype. The gene calls are TRBV11-2 and TRBJ1-5; no definite D call. V lost 1 base, J lost 4 bases, and 11 bases lay in between. The CDR3 runs to 15 residues. Per the germline V gene, CDR1 is SGHAT and CDR2 is FQNNGV. Here the CDR3 reads CASSLGQTGNQPQHF. CDR3 nucleotides: TGTGCCAGCAGCTTAGGGCAGACGGGGAATCAGCCCCAGCATTTT.

This clonotype was seen a few times. The rearrangement uses TRBV3-1 and TRBJ1-1; D perhaps matches TRBD1 (6 bases). The CDR3 runs 16 residues. Germline V gene sequence: CDR1 LGHDT, CDR2 YNNKEL (reference sequence). Trimming cost V 1 base and J 4 bases, with 16 bases left between them. As DNA, the CDR3 is TGTGCCAGCAGCCAAGTTGGGGGGGCGAGAGGCACTGAAGCTTTCTTT. Amino acids: CASSQVGGARGTEAFF.

The chain combines TRBV5-1 with TRBJ2-2, with unresolved D. V shed 2 bases and J shed 6 bases, with 11 bases lying between them. Germline CDR1 SGHRS, CDR2 YFSETQ. The CDR3 covers 14 residues. CDR3 amino acids: CASSLGSRAGELFF. The CDR3 region has the DNA TGCGCCAGCAGCTTAGGTTCGAGAGCCGGGGAGCTGTTTTTT.